The 10 T cell receptor beta chains given below trace back to one sample, sequenced in a study of cytomegalovirus exposure and HLA in healthy donors. With 60 Vbeta and 13 Jbeta primers, the PCR was carried out. Produced via immunoSEQ multiplex PCR; TCRdb's table is partial and in-frame only. Altogether 200,000 or so clones are present, around 85% being singletons, with the ten largest covering around 4%. Specimen: PBMCs. These TCRs come from a man between 45 and 60 years old in good health and CMV-seronegative.

With respect to this clone: Germline is not matched at one junction end, which may reflect a read error. The chain employs TRBV5-1 and TRBJ2-7; 7 bases line up with TRBD1. CDR3 length: 12 residues. The germline CDR1 and CDR2 sequences are SGHRS and YFSETQ. The chain's CDR3 is CASSLATGSQNF. The DNA for the CDR3 is TGCGCCAGCAGCTTGGCGACAGGGTCTCAGAACTTC.

This rearrangement joins TRBV6-5 to TRBJ1-3, with no clear D. Germline CDR1 reads MNHEY; CDR2 reads SVGAGI. The CDR3 runs to 13 residues. The germline V and J ends were trimmed by 5 bases and 4 bases, with 9 bases remaining between them. The CDR3 nucleotides read TGTGCCAGCAGTCCAATGCGAGGAAACACCATATATTTT. Protein product: CASSPMRGNTIYF.

The chain carries TRBV9 and TRBJ1-3; 7 bases map to TRBD1. The CDR3 contains 18 residues. Trimming at V came to 0 bases and at J to 0 bases, leaving 9 bases not matched to a gene. CDR1 SGDLS and CDR2 YYNGEE come from the germline V gene. CDR3 nucleotide sequence: TGTGCCAGCAGCGTAGGGGGTGGAGGGGGCAGCTCTGGAAACACCATATATTTT. Its translation is CASSVGGGGGSSGNTIYF.

The chain couples TRBV15 to TRBJ1-4; D is undetermined. V gave up 7 bases and J gave up 8 bases, with 20 bases separating them. The V gene's germline CDR1 is LNHNV and CDR2 YYDKDF (reference sequence). The CDR3 is made up of 15 amino acids. CDR3 region: CATNGGKRGREKLFF. The CDR3 bases are TGTGCCACCAACGGAGGGAAGCGCGGCCGGGAAAAACTGTTTTTT.

This sequence joins TRBV7-3 and TRBJ2-5, with D perhaps matching TRBD1 (6 bases). From germline, CDR1 is SGHTA and CDR2 FQGTGA. The germline V and J ends were trimmed by 1 base and 7 bases, with 10 bases remaining between them. The length of the CDR3 is 13 residues. This chain's CDR3 is CASSLNRDGTQYF. The CDR3 DNA reads TGTGCCAGCAGCTTAAACAGGGACGGGACCCAGTACTTC. Supplemented by reference TRBV7-3 and TRBJ2-5, the full variable domain reads GAGVSQTPSNKVTEKGKYVELRCDPISGHTALYWYRQSLGQGPEFLIYFQGTGAADDSGLPNDRFFAVRPEGSVSTLKIQRTERGDSAVYLCASSLNRDGTQYFGPGTRLLVL.

This clone was recorded once. The chain joins TRBV6-1 to TRBJ2-3, with 9 positions matching TRBD2. Looked up from germline, CDR1 is MNHNS and CDR2 is SASEGT. J gave up 4 bases and V 7 bases, and 6 bases lay outside the gene matches. The CDR3 spans 14 residues. Here the CDR3 reads CASKASGASDTQYF. CDR3 DNA sequence: TGTGCCAGCAAAGCTAGCGGGGCGTCAGATACGCAGTATTTT.

The V gene is TRBV7-2, the J gene TRBJ1-2; weak D call: TRBD1 (6 bases). The CDR3 runs to 13 residues. The V end was cut by 2 bases, the J end by 9 bases, with 13 bases between. Per germline, CDR1 SGHTA and CDR2 FQGNSA. This CDR3 reads CASSLSQDRRYTF. Here the CDR3 DNA reads TGTGCCAGCAGCTTATCTCAGGACAGACGCTACACCTTC.

This clone has only one observation. This rearrangement joins TRBV27 to TRBJ2-1; 11 positions match TRBD2. V lost 6 bases and J lost 3; bases outside the gene matches: 4. Germline CDR1 reads MNHEY; CDR2 reads SMNVEV (reference sequence). The CDR3 covers 15 residues. The CDR3 DNA reads as TGTGCCAGCAGGCCCGGGACTAGCGGCTACAATGAGCAGTTCTTC. This encodes CASRPGTSGYNEQFF.

V gene TRBV4-2 combines with J gene TRBJ1-2; 10 bases are a match to TRBD1. V lost 4 bases, J lost 2 bases, and 4 bases stayed unmatched. Germline V lookup: CDR1 LGHNA, CDR2 YNFKEQ. The CDR3 has 15 residues. The CDR3 region has the DNA TGTGCCAGCAGCCCAGGACAGGGGGAAAACTATGGCTACACCTTC. Protein product: CASSPGQGENYGYTF.

The V call is TRBV7-2, the J call TRBJ2-1; the match to TRBD2 covers 8 bases. Germline CDR1 reads SGHTA; CDR2 reads FQGNSA. The CDR3 is 16 residues long. Trimming took 1 base from V and 0 from J; bases not matched to a gene: 2. CDR3 nucleotide sequence: TGTGCCAGCAGCTTAGTGGGGACTAGCTCCTACAATGAGCAGTTCTTC. As protein: CASSLVGTSSYNEQFF.